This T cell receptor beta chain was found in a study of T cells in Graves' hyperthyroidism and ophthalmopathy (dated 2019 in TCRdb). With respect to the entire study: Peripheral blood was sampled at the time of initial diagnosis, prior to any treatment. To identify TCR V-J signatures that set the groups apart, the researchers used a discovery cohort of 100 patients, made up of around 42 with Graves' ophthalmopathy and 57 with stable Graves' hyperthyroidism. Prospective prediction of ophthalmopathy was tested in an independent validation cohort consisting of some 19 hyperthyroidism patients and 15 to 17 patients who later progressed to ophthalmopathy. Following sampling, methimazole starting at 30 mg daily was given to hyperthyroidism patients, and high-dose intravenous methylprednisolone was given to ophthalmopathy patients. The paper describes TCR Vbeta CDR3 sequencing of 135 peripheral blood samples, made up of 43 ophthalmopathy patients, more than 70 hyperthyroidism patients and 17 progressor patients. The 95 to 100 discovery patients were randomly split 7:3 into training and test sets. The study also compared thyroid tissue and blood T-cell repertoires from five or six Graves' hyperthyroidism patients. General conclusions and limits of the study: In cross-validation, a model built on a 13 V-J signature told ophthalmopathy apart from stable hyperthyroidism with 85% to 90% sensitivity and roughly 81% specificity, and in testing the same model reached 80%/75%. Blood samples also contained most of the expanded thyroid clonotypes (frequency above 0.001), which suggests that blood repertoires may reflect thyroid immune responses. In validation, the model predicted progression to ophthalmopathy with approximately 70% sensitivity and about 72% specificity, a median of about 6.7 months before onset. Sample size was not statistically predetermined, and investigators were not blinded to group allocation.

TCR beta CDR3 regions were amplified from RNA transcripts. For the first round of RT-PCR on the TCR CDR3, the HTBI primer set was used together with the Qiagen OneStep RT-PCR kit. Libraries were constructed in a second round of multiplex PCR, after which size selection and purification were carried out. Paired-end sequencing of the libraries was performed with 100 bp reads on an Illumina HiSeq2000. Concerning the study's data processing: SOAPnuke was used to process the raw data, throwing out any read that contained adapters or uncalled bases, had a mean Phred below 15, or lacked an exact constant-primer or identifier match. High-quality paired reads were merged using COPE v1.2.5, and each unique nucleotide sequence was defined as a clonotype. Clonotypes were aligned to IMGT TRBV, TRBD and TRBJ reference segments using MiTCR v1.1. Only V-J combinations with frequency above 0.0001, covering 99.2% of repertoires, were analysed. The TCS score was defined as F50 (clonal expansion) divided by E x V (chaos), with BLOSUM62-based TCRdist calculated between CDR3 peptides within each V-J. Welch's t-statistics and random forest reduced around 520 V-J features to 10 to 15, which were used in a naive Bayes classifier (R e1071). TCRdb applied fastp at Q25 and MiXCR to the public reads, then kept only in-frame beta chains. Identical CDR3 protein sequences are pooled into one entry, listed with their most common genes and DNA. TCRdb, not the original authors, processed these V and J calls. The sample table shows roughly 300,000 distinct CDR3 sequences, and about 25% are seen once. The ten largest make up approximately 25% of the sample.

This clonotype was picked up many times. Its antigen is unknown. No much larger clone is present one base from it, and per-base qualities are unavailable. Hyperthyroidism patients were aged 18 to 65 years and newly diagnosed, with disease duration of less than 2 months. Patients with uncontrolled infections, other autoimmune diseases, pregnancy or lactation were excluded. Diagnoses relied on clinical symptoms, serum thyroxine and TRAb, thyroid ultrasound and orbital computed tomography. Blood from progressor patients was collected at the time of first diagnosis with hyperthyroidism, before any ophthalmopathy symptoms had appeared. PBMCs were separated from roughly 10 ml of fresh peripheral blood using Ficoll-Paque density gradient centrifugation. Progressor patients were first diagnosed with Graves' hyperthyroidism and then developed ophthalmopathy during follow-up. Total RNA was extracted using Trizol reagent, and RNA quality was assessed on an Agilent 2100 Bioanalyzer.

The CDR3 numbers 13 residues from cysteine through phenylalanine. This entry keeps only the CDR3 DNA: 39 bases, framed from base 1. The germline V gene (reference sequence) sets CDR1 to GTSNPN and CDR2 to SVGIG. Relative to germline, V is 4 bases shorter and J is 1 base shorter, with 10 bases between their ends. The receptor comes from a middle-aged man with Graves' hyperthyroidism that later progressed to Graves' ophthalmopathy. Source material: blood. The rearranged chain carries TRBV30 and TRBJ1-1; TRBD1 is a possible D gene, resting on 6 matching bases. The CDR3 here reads CAWTGGANTEAFF. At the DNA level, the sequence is TGTGCCTGGACTGGGGGGGCGAACACTGAAGCTTTCTTT.